This is a list of T cell receptor beta chains from one sample in a study of T cells expressing NK-cell markers. With the 5' RACE reads reprocessed, TCRdb shows one record per CDR3 protein and no DNA. There are about 550,000 distinct CDR3 sequences in the sample, with roughly 3.6% held by the top ten. The sequenced sample was blood T cells: a sorted CD56 or NKG2C T cell subset, CD4+ or CD8+ T cells, or bulk PBMC T cells (not recorded which). These receptors all stem from a man aged 18 to 35 in good health. Each CDR3 is given with its conserved first and last residue.

J gene | V gene | CDR3 protein
TRBJ2-4 | TRBV7-8 | CASSLPPQDIQYF
TRBJ1-2 | TRBV25-1 | CASRGGFAYGYTF
TRBJ2-1 | TRBV5-1 | CASSSQQGNNEQFF
TRBJ1-2 | TRBV29-1 | CSVEDPTDYGYTF
TRBJ1-5 | TRBV10-3 | CAISESARQGQGQPQHF
TRBJ2-1 | TRBV4-2 | CASSRRSGATNEQFF
TRBJ2-2 | TRBV12-3/TRBV12-4 | CASSFQGRAGELFF
TRBJ1-3 | TRBV12-3/TRBV12-4 | CASSPGVLSGNTIYF
TRBJ2-7 | TRBV14 | CASSQVPGLAAQQYF
TRBJ2-5 | TRBV7-2 | CASSLGVGHNQETQYF
TRBJ2-1 | TRBV10-3 | CAISESVRGSEQFF